This T cell receptor (beta chain) was captured in a study of post-analysis software for immune sequencing data. Study as a whole: Patients with relapsing-remitting, secondary progressive and progressive-relapsing multiple sclerosis courses were all represented.

Notes on this clonotype: Its antigen is unknown.

Germline CDR1 reads MNHNS; CDR2 reads SASEGT. With 7 bases removed from V and 0 bases from J, the gap between germline ends came to 21 bases. The CDR3 length is 17 residues. Prepared libraries of TCR beta cDNA carried unique molecular identifiers. TCRdb reprocessed the PCR reads with MiXCR, giving one entry per CDR3 protein. The repertoire consists of fewer than 850,000 distinct CDR3 sequences, with 25% to 30% occurring once and the leading ten covering roughly 0.53%. General study points: TRBV5-6, TRBV5-1 and TRBV20-1 were among about 5 TRBV segments more frequent in patients than controls. The study found significantly lower normalized Chao1 diversity in multiple sclerosis patients than in controls.

The receptor comes from a girl between 10 and 17 years old with multiple sclerosis. The sequenced sample consisted of blood. The V call is TRBV6-1, the J call TRBJ1-2; D is uncertain. The CDR3 protein is CASTSVGVAGANYGYTF. CDR3 nucleotide sequence: TGTGCCAGCACCTCAGTTGGGGTAGCCGGGGCTAACTATGGCTACACCTTC.